The 20 T cell receptor beta chains listed next were all sequenced from one sample in a study of beta chain features in type 1 diabetes. Since all of the isolated RNA was reverse transcribed, expressed TCRB transcripts were what got sequenced. The table came from immunoSEQ multiplex PCR; TCRdb's copy has only in-frame clones and leaves some out. This sample carries just over 600,000 clones, 15% of them seen once, and the ten largest clones take 0.09% to 0.095%. Sequencing was done on a sample of naive CD4+ T cells from blood. Every receptor here comes from a man aged 18-30 years in good health.

The V gene is TRBV28, the J gene TRBJ1-2; D call uncertain. The CDR3 contains 13 residues. Per germline, CDR1 MDHEN and CDR2 SYDVKM. The V end was cut by 10 bases, the J end by 1 base, with 13 bases between. The CDR3 spells CATDEEYNYGYTF. The CDR3 DNA reads TGTGCCACCGATGAGGAGTATAACTATGGCTACACCTTC.

This clone was found a few times. The gene calls are TRBV9 and TRBJ2-1; perhaps TRBD2 as D (6 bases). The CDR3 runs 17 residues. The V end lost 0 bases, the J end lost 0 bases, and 13 bases lay between the germline ends. Per the germline V gene, CDR1 is SGDLS and CDR2 is YYNGEE. CDR3 sequence: CASSVVGGEDSYNEQFF. The CDR3, as DNA: TGTGCCAGCAGCGTAGTAGGAGGGGAGGACTCCTACAATGAGCAGTTCTTC. Variable domain in full (rest from reference TRBV9 and TRBJ2-1): DSGVTQTPKHLITATGQRVTLRCSPRSGDLSVYWYQQSLDQGLQFLIQYYNGEERAKGNILERFSAQQFPDLHSELNLSSLELGDSALYFCASSVVGGEDSYNEQFFGPGTRLTVL.

This sequence joins TRBV6-6 and TRBJ1-2, with 9 nucleotides matching TRBD1. The CDR3 runs 15 residues. Per germline, CDR1 MNHNY and CDR2 SVGAGI (reference sequence). V shed 6 bases, J shed 0 bases, and the junction held 5 bases outside the gene matches. CDR3 protein: CASSSRQGANYGYTF. The DNA for the CDR3 is TGTGCCAGCAGCTCTCGACAGGGGGCTAACTATGGCTACACCTTC.

The chain couples TRBV5-4 to TRBJ2-1; 11 nucleotides align to TRBD2. The junction had 6 bases not matched to a gene; V was cut back by 0 bases and J by 7 bases. CDR3 length: 16 residues. Germline V CDR1 and CDR2: SGHNT, YYREEE (reference sequence). The CDR3 reads CASSLGPSGRKNEQFF. CDR3 nucleotide sequence: TGTGCCAGCAGCTTGGGCCCTAGCGGGAGGAAAAATGAGCAGTTCTTC.

The V and J genes are TRBV11-3 and TRBJ2-3; weak D call: TRBD2 (6 bases). V gave up 5 bases and J gave up 5 bases, with 14 bases separating them. The CDR3 contains 14 residues. Germline-derived CDR1 and CDR2 are SGHNT and YENEEA. The CDR3 nucleotides read TGTGCCAGCAGCCCTTGGTGGGGAGGAGATACGCAGTATTTT. Residues: CASSPWWGGDTQYF.

The rearrangement uses TRBV5-1 and TRBJ2-6; D may be TRBD1 or TRBD2 (5 bases each). CDR1 SGHRS and CDR2 YFSETQ come from the germline V gene. Trimming cost V 6 bases and J 0 bases, with 19 bases left between them. The CDR3 length is 18 residues. The CDR3 region is CASIPWGTGSSGANVLTF. The CDR3 bases are TGCGCCAGCATCCCGTGGGGGACGGGGAGCTCTGGGGCCAACGTCCTGACTTTC.

Here the CDR3 reads CASSTTREETQYF. DNA for the CDR3: TGTGCCAGCAGCACCACCCGGGAAGAGACCCAGTACTTC. The chain recombines TRBV7-3 with TRBJ2-5; D is ambiguous. Germline-derived CDR1 and CDR2 are SGHTA and FQGTGA. Trimming removed 5 bases from V and 3 bases from J, with 10 bases in between. The CDR3 runs to 13 residues.

This clone was seen only a few times. This CDR3 reads CASSDLPTDEQFF. In nucleotides, the CDR3 is TGCGCCAGCAGCGACTTACCAACGGATGAGCAGTTCTTC. The V gene is TRBV5-1, the J gene TRBJ2-1; unclear D gene. CDR1 is SGHRS and CDR2 is YFSETQ in the germline V gene. The V gene lost 4 bases and the J gene lost 8 bases, with 13 bases spanning the gap. The CDR3 sequence is 13 residues long.

This rearrangement joins TRBV5-4 to TRBJ2-3, with D uncertain. From germline, CDR1 is SGHNT and CDR2 YYREEE (reference sequence). The CDR3 covers 12 residues. Trimming pared 6 bases from V and 2 bases from J, leaving 7 bases between. The CDR3 loop reads CASTPHTDTQYF. The CDR3 DNA sequence: TGTGCCAGCACCCCCCACACAGATACGCAGTATTTT.

This rearrangement joins TRBV4-1 to TRBJ2-7, with D perhaps TRBD1 (6 bases). The V end was cut by 3 bases, the J end by 3 bases, with 9 bases between. The CDR3 extends over 13 amino acids. Germline values: CDR1 MGHRA, CDR2 YSYEKL. CDR3 amino acids: CASSHTGLYEQYF. The CDR3 DNA reads as TGCGCCAGCAGCCATACAGGGCTCTACGAGCAGTACTTC.

The chain employs TRBV23-1 and TRBJ2-5, with D possibly being TRBD1 (6 bases). The DNA end is more similar to TRBJ2-7, so the J call may be wrong. TRBV23-1 qualifies as an ORF whose function is uncertain. There are 21 residues in the CDR3. CDR3 residues: CASSQSQWLGHNFRSDSEQYF. CDR3 in DNA: TGCGCCAGCAGTCAATCGCAATGGTTGGGACACAATTTTCGGTCGGATTCCGAGCAGTACTTC.

This clone appeared a single time. The gene calls are TRBV7-2 and TRBJ2-1, with TRBD2 as a possible D gene (6 bases). CDR1 is SGHTA and CDR2 is FQGNSA in the germline V gene. V was pared by 4 bases and J by 2 bases, with 18 bases between. The CDR3 runs 17 residues. The DNA for the CDR3 is TGTGCCAGCAGCTCGGAGGCTAGCGTTTTTCCCTACAATGAGCAGTTCTTC. It is translated as CASSSEASVFPYNEQFF.

In this sample, this clone turned up a few times. The chain uses TRBV7-2 and TRBJ2-5, with D maybe TRBD1 (6 bases). Germline CDR1 reads SGHTA; CDR2 reads FQGNSA. V was trimmed by 5 bases and J by 7 bases, leaving 20 bases between them. The CDR3 extends over 15 amino acids. CDR3 sequence (DNA): TGTGCCAGCAGCCGATCCCGGGACACCCCAGGGACCCAGTACTTC. Translated, it gives CASSRSRDTPGTQYF.

This clone was detected a few times. The genes are TRBV7-3 and TRBJ2-3; D gene uncertain. Germline lookup yields CDR1 SGHTA and CDR2 FQGTGA. Between the trimmed V and J ends, which lost 2 bases and 1 base, there was a span of 10 bases. The CDR3 has 15 residues. The CDR3 loop reads CASSLLGLGTDTQYF. CDR3 nucleotides: TGTGCCAGCAGCTTACTAGGCCTGGGCACAGATACGCAGTATTTT.

This clone was counted only a few times. This chain connects TRBV5-4 to TRBJ1-2, with D possibly TRBD1 on 5 matching bases. Germline values: CDR1 SGHNT, CDR2 YYREEE (reference sequence). The CDR3 runs 15 residues. V lost 3 bases, J lost 4 bases, and 16 bases lay in between. CDR3 protein: CASSSPISGVYGYTF. CDR3 nucleotide sequence: TGTGCCAGCAGCTCCCCCATCTCGGGGGTCTATGGCTACACCTTC.

This clone was found a few times. The chain joins TRBV25-1 to TRBJ1-1; D may be TRBD1 (6 bases). CDR1 MGHDK and CDR2 SYGVNS come from the germline V gene. CDR3 length: 14 amino acids. Deletions cut 8 bases from V and 3 bases from J, with 16 bases between. CDR3 coding DNA: TGTGCCAGCCAGAACAGGGTTGAGGACACTGAAGCTTTCTTT. This encodes CASQNRVEDTEAFF.

The chain couples TRBV4-3 to TRBJ1-2; D unclear. CDR1 LGHNA and CDR2 YSLEER come from the germline V gene. CDR3 length: 13 amino acids. The V end lost 0 bases, the J end lost 8 bases, and 10 bases lay between the germline ends. CDR3 residues: CASSQDPGYGYTF. CDR3 bases: TGCGCCAGCAGCCAAGACCCGGGGTACGGCTACACCTTC.

This clone turned up a few times. The chain joins TRBV29-1 to TRBJ1-5; D is unresolved. From germline, CDR1 is SQVTM and CDR2 ANQGSEA. Trimming took off 7 bases at V and 7 bases at J, with 14 bases between the two ends. The CDR3 spans 12 residues. The CDR3 spells CSARSVGQPQHF. In DNA form, the CDR3 reads TGCAGCGCCCGGAGTGTAGGACAGCCCCAGCATTTT.

The chain uses TRBV27 and TRBJ2-7; the D is unclear. Trimming pared 6 bases from V and 2 bases from J, leaving 5 bases between. The CDR3 runs to 11 residues. Germline loops: CDR1 MNHEY, CDR2 SMNVEV (reference sequence). CDR3 DNA: TGTGCCAGCAGCTCAGCCTACGAGCAGTACTTC. Protein sequence: CASSSAYEQYF.

The chain employs TRBV18 and TRBJ2-5, with TRBD1 as a possible D gene (5 bases). V was cut by 2 bases and J by 2 bases, with 6 bases left in between. The V gene's germline CDR1 is KGHSH and CDR2 LQKENI. There are 13 residues in the CDR3. CDR3 sequence: CASSPNRQETQYF. The CDR3 DNA sequence: TGTGCCAGCTCACCAAACAGGCAAGAGACCCAGTACTTC.